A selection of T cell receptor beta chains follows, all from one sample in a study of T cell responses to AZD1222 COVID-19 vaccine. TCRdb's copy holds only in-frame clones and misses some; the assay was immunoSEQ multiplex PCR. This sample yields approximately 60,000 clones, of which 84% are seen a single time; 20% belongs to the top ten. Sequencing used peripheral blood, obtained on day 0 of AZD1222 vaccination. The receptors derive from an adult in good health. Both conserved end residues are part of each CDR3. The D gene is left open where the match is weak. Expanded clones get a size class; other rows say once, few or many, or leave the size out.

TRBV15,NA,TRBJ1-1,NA,TGTGCCACCAGCCGAGGGACAACCTCGAGGACTGAAGCTTTCTTT,CATSRGTTSRTEAFF
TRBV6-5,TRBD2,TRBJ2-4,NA,TGTGCCAGCAGTTACTTAAGCGGGAGGGCCGATATTCAGTACTTC,CASSYLSGRADIQYF
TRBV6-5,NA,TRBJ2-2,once,TGTGCCAGCAGATACCAAGGACAGTTAACCGGGGAGCTGTTTTTT,CASRYQGQLTGELFF
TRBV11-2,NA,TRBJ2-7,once,TGTGCCAGCAGCCCACTTCGCGGGACCACTAACTACGAGCAGTACTTC,CASSPLRGTTNYEQYF
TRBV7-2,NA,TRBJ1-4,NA,TGTGCCAGCAGCCCCCAGCTGGGGCTCAATGAAAAACTGTTTTTT,CASSPQLGLNEKLFF
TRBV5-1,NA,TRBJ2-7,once,TGCGCCAGCAGCTTACAAGCGAGGGCCGTGGACGAGCAGTACTTC,CASSLQARAVDEQYF
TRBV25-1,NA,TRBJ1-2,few,TGTGCCAGCAGTGAAGCTGGTTACAGTAAAGGCTACACCTTC,CASSEAGYSKGYTF
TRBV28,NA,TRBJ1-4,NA,TGTGCCAGCAGCCCCAGGGGAACTAATGAAAAACTGTTTTTT,CASSPRGTNEKLFF
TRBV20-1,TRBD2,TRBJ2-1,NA,TGCAGTGCTAGTCCCCGGGGACTAGCGGGAGTGGTGTCCTACAATGAGCAGTTCTTC,CSASPRGLAGVVSYNEQFF
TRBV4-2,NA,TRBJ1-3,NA,TGTGCCAGCAGTCCTTGGCCTACTGGAAACACCATATATTTT,CASSPWPTGNTIYF
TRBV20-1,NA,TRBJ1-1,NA,TGCAGTGCTAGTGGAGGGAAGGCTGAAGCTTTCTTT,CSASGGKAEAFF
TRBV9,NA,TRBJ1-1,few,TGTGCCAGTGCGTCGAACACTGAAGCTTTCTTT,CASASNTEAFF
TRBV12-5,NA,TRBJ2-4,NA,TGTGCTAGTGCAGGGGTTGACATTCAGTACTTC,CASAGVDIQYF
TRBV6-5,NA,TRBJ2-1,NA,TGTGCCAGCTGGTCCCGGGAGATCAATGAGCAGTTCTTC,CASWSREINEQFF
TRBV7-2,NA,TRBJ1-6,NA,TGTGCCAGCAGCCTTCTCTTTTCACCCCTCCACTTT,CASSLLFSPLHF
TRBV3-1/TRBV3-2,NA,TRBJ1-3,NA,TGTGCCAGCAGCTCCCCAGTTGCTGGAAACACCATATATTTT,CASSSPVAGNTIYF
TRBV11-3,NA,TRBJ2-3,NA,TGTGCCAGCAGTCAAGGATCTGATACGCAGTATTTT,CASSQGSDTQYF
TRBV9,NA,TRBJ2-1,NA,TGTGCCAGCAGCGTACGCTACTCCTACAATGAGCAGTTCTTC,CASSVRYSYNEQFF
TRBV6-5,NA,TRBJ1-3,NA,TGTGCCAGCAGGAGGGAACGAAACACCATATATTTT,CASRRERNTIYF
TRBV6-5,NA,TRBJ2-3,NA,TGTGCCAGCAGTTCGACAGGACGATTCACAGATACGCAGTATTTT,CASSSTGRFTDTQYF
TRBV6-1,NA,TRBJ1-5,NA,TGTGCCAGCAGTGAACTTGAGGGGTGGGAGCCCCAGCATTTT,CASSELEGWEPQHF
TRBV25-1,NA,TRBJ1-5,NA,TGTGCCAGCAGGCCCCAGGGCCGCAATCAGCCCCAGCATTTT,CASRPQGRNQPQHF
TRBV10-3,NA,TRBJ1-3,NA,TGTGCCATCAAACCTGATGACTCTGGAAACACCATATATTTT,CAIKPDDSGNTIYF
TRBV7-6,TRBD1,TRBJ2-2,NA,TGTGCCAGCAGCCCGAGGAACAGGGGTGGCGGCACCGGGGAGCTGTTTTTT,CASSPRNRGGGTGELFF
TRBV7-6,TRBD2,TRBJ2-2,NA,TGTGCCAGCAGCCCGCCGAGCGGGAGGGCCCCCGGGGAGCTGTTTTTT,CASSPPSGRAPGELFF
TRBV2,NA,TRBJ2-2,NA,TGTGCCAGCATAGTCCGCCAGGACGCCGGGGAGCTGTTTTTT,CASIVRQDAGELFF
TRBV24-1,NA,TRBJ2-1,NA,TGTGCCACCAGTGAGGCGAGCTCCTACAATGAGCAGTTCTTC,CATSEASSYNEQFF
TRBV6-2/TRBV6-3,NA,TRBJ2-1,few,TGTGCCAGCAGTTACGGTAGTATGCCAAACAATGAGCAGTTCTTC,CASSYGSMPNNEQFF
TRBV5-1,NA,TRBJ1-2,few,TGCGCCAGCACTGGGGCCTATGGCTACACCTTC,CASTGAYGYTF
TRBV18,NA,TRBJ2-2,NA,TGTGCCAGCTCACCAGGTTGGAACACCGGGGAGCTGTTTTTT,CASSPGWNTGELFF
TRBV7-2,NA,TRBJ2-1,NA,TGTGCCAGCAGCTTAGGTAGCCACAATGAGCAGTTCTTC,CASSLGSHNEQFF
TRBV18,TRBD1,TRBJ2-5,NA,TGTGCCAGCTCATCAATCACCGGGACAGCTCTAATGGGGGAGACCCAGTACTTC,CASSSITGTALMGETQYF
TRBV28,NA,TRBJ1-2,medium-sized,TGTGCCAGCAGTTTGAGTGGGAGTGGTGGCTACACCTTC,CASSLSGSGGYTF
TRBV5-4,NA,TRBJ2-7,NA,TGTGCCAGCAGCCCCCCGGGCTCCTACGAGCAGTACTTC,CASSPPGSYEQYF
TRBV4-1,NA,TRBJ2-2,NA,TGCGCCAGCAGCCAAGAACGGGGCGAGGCCGGGGAGCTGTTTTTT,CASSQERGEAGELFF
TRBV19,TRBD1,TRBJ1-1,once,TGTGCCAGCAGGCTTAGGACAGGGGATGGCACTGAAGCTTTCTTT,CASRLRTGDGTEAFF
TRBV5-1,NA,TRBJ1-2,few,TGCGCCAGCAGCCCTCAGGGAGGAAGTGGCTACACCTTC,CASSPQGGSGYTF
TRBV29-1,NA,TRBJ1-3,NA,TGCAGCGTTGCTCCTAGCTCTGGAAACACCATATATTTT,CSVAPSSGNTIYF
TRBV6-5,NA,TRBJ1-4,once,TGTGCCAGCAGTTTATCGGTATTCGAAAAACTGTTTTTT,CASSLSVFEKLFF
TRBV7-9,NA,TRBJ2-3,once,TGTGCCAGCAGCTTAGCGGGCTCCACAGATACGCAGTATTTT,CASSLAGSTDTQYF
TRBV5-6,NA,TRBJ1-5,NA,TGTGCCAGCAGCAAACAGGGTATTAGGCCCCAGCATTTT,CASSKQGIRPQHF
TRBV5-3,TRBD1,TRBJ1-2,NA,TGTGCCAGAAGCCCTGACAGGGATCTCTATGGCTACACCTTC,CARSPDRDLYGYTF
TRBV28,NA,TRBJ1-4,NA,TGTGCCAGCAGCCGCTCCAGGGTGAGGAATGAAAAACTGTTTTTT,CASSRSRVRNEKLFF
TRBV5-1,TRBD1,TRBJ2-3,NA,TGCGCCAGTTTCCCGGGACAGGGAAGCACAGATACGCAGTATTTT,CASFPGQGSTDTQYF
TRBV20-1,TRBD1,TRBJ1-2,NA,TGCAGTGCTAGTTGGACAGGGGGCGACTATGGCTACACCTTC,CSASWTGGDYGYTF
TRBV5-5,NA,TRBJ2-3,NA,TGTGCCAGCAGCTTGGGAGCGGAGGGACTCGCAGATACGCAGTATTTT,CASSLGAEGLADTQYF
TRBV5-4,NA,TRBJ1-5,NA,TGTGCCAGCAGCCAGTATGGCAATCAGCCCCAGCATTTT,CASSQYGNQPQHF
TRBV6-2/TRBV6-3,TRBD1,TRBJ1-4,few,TGTGCCAGCAGCGGCTGGACAGGGACCAGTGAAAAACTGTTTTTT,CASSGWTGTSEKLFF
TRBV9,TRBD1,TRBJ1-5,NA,TGTGCCAGCAGCGCGGGACAGGGAAACAATCAGCCCCAGCATTTT,CASSAGQGNNQPQHF
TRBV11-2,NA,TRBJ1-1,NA,TGTGCCAGCAGCCCCACGCTTGGAATGAACACTGAAGCTTTCTTT,CASSPTLGMNTEAFF
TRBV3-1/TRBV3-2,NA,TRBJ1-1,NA,TGTGCCAGCAGCCAAGAAGGGCAGAGCCCGAACACTGAAGCTTTCTTT,CASSQEGQSPNTEAFF
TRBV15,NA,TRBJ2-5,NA,TGTGCCACCAGCAGAGAAGGGGGTTGGGAGACCCAGTACTTC,CATSREGGWETQYF
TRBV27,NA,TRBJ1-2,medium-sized,TGTGCCAGCAGTTTAAAATCTTTCGGGGGCGAGGGCTACACCTTC,CASSLKSFGGEGYTF
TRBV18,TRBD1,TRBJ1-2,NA,TGTGCCAGCTCACTCCCCGGGACAGACTATGGCTACACCTTC,CASSLPGTDYGYTF
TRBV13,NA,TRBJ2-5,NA,TGTGCCAGCAAAATTACCGGGACAAAAGAGACCCAGTACTTC,CASKITGTKETQYF
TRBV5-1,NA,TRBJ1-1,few,TGCGCCAGCAGCGCAGGGCCAAACACTGAAGCTTTCTTT,CASSAGPNTEAFF
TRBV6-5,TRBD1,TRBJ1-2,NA,TGTGCCAGCAGTTTCACAGGGGCCCTTGGCTACACCTTC,CASSFTGALGYTF